This T cell receptor (beta chain) appears in the sequencing data of a study of cytomegalovirus exposure and HLA in healthy donors. Details on this clone: What it binds is unknown.

Donors came from a validation cohort of some 130 subjects, distinct from the first 666-subject cohort. Findings and limits, study-wide: Overall, approximately 150 TCR beta chains were annotated as cytomegalovirus-associated. Cytomegalovirus status was reportedly diagnosed by the classifier with high specificity and sensitivity.

Some clones are missing from TCRdb's copy, which holds only in-frame ones; the method was immunoSEQ multiplex PCR. The repertoire holds tens of thousands of clones, with 85% to 95% as singletons. The CDR3 runs to 14 residues. Unmatched junction bases numbered 9, after V lost 4 bases and J lost 7 bases. Germline V gives CDR1 SGHTA, CDR2 FQGTGA. This receptor was obtained from a man between 18 and 35 years old in good health and CMV-seropositive. The chain employs TRBV7-3 and TRBJ2-5; 7 bases map to TRBD2. The sample taken for sequencing was PBMCs. CDR3 nucleotide sequence: TGTGCCAGCAGCTCGGGACTACAAGAAGGGACCCAGTACTTC. Translation gives CASSSGLQEGTQYF. Full variable domain (remainder filled in from reference TRBV7-3 and TRBJ2-5): GAGVSQTPSNKVTEKGKYVELRCDPISGHTALYWYRQSLGQGPEFLIYFQGTGAADDSGLPNDRFFAVRPEGSVSTLKIQRTERGDSAVYLCASSSGLQEGTQYFGPGTRLLVL.